This T cell receptor (beta chain) came from a study of blood T cell repertoires in COVID-19. Cohort placement rested on clinical history that participants reported themselves. Donors in Cohort 3 who had recovered were those with two negative PCRs, healthcare professional clearance, or resolution of their symptoms. This clone has only one observation. Some clones are missing from TCRdb's copy, which holds only in-frame ones; the method was immunoSEQ multiplex PCR. The sample includes a few hundred thousand clones, about 86% seen only once; the top ten take about 10%. The CDR3 covers 13 residues. The germline V gene encodes CDR1 SGHRS and CDR2 YFSETQ. Between the trimmed V and J ends, which lost 0 bases and 9 bases, there was a span of 10 bases.

The receptor comes from a woman aged 50 to 60 who had recovered from COVID-19. The sequenced sample was PBMCs or T cells enriched from blood (not recorded which). The chain couples TRBV5-1 to TRBJ2-1; perhaps TRBD2 as D (5 bases). CDR3 nucleotides: TGCGCCAGCAGCTTGGAACTAGTTGCTGAGCAGTTCTTC. Amino acid sequence: CASSLELVAEQFF.